These 26 T cell receptor beta chains originate from one sample sequenced in a study of metastatic and nonmetastatic thyroid tumors. TCRdb reprocessed the PCR reads via MiXCR. The table includes approximately 8,000 clones, around 30% detected once. There were no patients who had received any treatment before thyroid surgery. What was sequenced was tumor tissue. These receptors originate from a male donor with papillary thyroid cancer or a benign thyroid nodule (not recorded which). Some clones in this sample may be carry-over from other donors' samples.

This clone was picked up a small number of times. J is TRBJ1-1 and V is TRBV12-3 or TRBV12-4; no clear D. The CDR3 length is 14 residues. V was trimmed by 1 base and J by 0 bases, leaving 6 bases between them. The CDR3 DNA sequence: TGTGCCAGCAGTTTAGATGACGTGAACACTGAAGCTTTCTTT. Translation: CASSLDDVNTEAFF.

The chain combines TRBV6-1 with TRBJ1-1, with D possibly being TRBD1 (5 bases). The CDR3 is 18 amino acids. CDR1 is MNHNS and CDR2 is SASEGT in the germline V gene. Trimming removed 6 bases from V and 1 base from J, with 24 bases in between. The CDR3 sequence: CASREASGRVTPNTEAFF. As DNA, the CDR3 is TGTGCCAGCAGGGAGGCCTCAGGCAGGGTGACACCGAACACTGAAGCTTTCTTT.

The rearrangement joins TRBV7-9 to TRBJ1-2; 8 positions match TRBD1. Germline V gene sequence: CDR1 SEHNR, CDR2 FQNEAQ (reference sequence). The CDR3 extends over 15 amino acids. Trimming took 0 bases from V and 4 from J; bases not matched to a gene: 4. CDR3: CASSLAAGGAYGYTF. DNA for the CDR3: TGTGCCAGCAGCTTAGCCGCAGGGGGCGCCTATGGCTACACCTTC.

In this sample, this clone turned up a few times. The chain has TRBV11-2 and TRBJ2-2; TRBD2 matches at 8 bases. V dropped 2 bases and J dropped 5; count of bases not matched to a gene: 7. CDR1 SGHAT and CDR2 FQNNGV come from the germline V gene. The CDR3 has 16 residues. The CDR3 bases are TGTGCCAGCAGCTTAATGGGACGGGGGGGAACCGGGGAGCTGTTTTTT. Amino acids: CASSLMGRGGTGELFF.

This clone has just a few counts. The chain uses TRBV12-3 or TRBV12-4 and TRBJ2-2; 12 bases agree with TRBD2. Trimming at V came to 5 bases and at J to 2 bases, leaving 3 bases not matched to a gene. This CDR3 has 16 residues. The chain's CDR3 is CASSGTSGFNTGELFF. Here the CDR3 DNA reads TGTGCCAGCAGTGGGACTAGCGGGTTTAACACCGGGGAGCTGTTTTTT.

The rearrangement uses TRBV2 and TRBJ2-2; D may be TRBD1 or TRBD2 (5 bases each). This CDR3 contains 19 residues. The germline gives CDR1 SNHLY, CDR2 FYNNEI. The V gene lost 1 base and the J gene lost 4 bases, with 22 bases spanning the gap. The CDR3 reads CASSEDGLGVATSTGELFF. CDR3 in DNA: TGTGCCAGCAGTGAAGACGGTTTGGGGGTAGCCACATCCACCGGGGAGCTGTTTTTT.

This clone is categorized as medium-sized. The chain links TRBV6-6 to TRBJ2-3, with 14 nucleotides matching TRBD2. Germline loops: CDR1 MNHNY, CDR2 SVGAGI (reference sequence). The CDR3 has 18 residues. The junction had 6 bases not matched to a gene; V was cut back by 0 bases and J by 4 bases. Here the CDR3 reads CASSYSSGTSGSADTQYF. CDR3 sequence (DNA): TGTGCCAGCAGTTACTCTTCAGGGACTAGCGGGAGTGCAGATACGCAGTATTTT.

The gene calls are TRBV11-3 and TRBJ2-5; 10 bases are shared with TRBD2. V trimming: 3 bases; J trimming: 3 bases; junction bases outside the gene matches: 4. This CDR3 spans 15 amino acids. The germline CDR1 and CDR2 sequences are SGHNT and YENEEA. CDR3 in DNA: TGTGCCAGCAGCTTTGAGCGGGAGGGAAAAGAGACCCAGTACTTC. It is translated as CASSFEREGKETQYF.

The CDR3 protein is CASSDSLAGADTQYF. The CDR3 DNA reads TGTGCCAGCAGTGACTCACTAGCGGGAGCAGATACGCAGTATTTT. The chain couples TRBV6-4 to TRBJ2-3; 11 nucleotides match TRBD2. V was clipped by 0 bases and J by 4 bases; unmatched bases: 0. Germline lookup yields CDR1 MRHNA and CDR2 SNTAGT. The length of the CDR3 is 15 residues.

V is TRBV11-2 and J is TRBJ1-1; D gene ambiguous. Germline V gene lookup returns CDR1 SGHAT and CDR2 FQNNGV. This CDR3 has 13 amino acids. Trimming removed 2 bases from V and 5 bases from J, with 9 bases in between. Written as DNA, the CDR3 is TGTGCCAGCAGCTTATACCAGAGAACTGAAGCTTTCTTT. This translates into CASSLYQRTEAFF. The variable domain in full, with the rest retrieved from reference TRBV11-2 and TRBJ1-1, is EAGVAQSPRYKIIEKRQSVAFWCNPISGHATLYWYQQILGQGPKLLIQFQNNGVVDDSQLPKDRFSAERLKGVDSTLKIQPAKLEDSAVYLCASSLYQRTEAFFGQGTRLTVV.

The rearrangement joins TRBV7-3 to TRBJ2-2, with 7 bases lining up with TRBD1. The CDR3 is 13 residues long. The junction had 6 bases not matched to a gene; V was cut back by 7 bases and J by 7 bases. Germline loops: CDR1 SGHTA, CDR2 FQGTGA. The CDR3 DNA reads as TGTGCCAGCACCACAGGGGCCGGCGGGGAGCTGTTTTTT. This gives the protein CASTTGAGGELFF.

This clone was counted ten times or more. The chain links TRBV30 to TRBJ1-5; D is undetermined. There are 14 residues in the CDR3. The ends were cut back, 0 bases at V and 2 bases at J, with 8 bases in the middle. The germline V gene encodes CDR1 GTSNPN and CDR2 SVGIG (reference sequence). CDR3 loop: CAWSVGVGNQPQHF. CDR3 DNA sequence: TGTGCCTGGAGTGTTGGAGTAGGCAATCAGCCCCAGCATTTT.

On this clone itself: Mismatch with germline at one junction end may stem from a read error. CDR3 protein: CASSYPRGQFRDSPVF. The CDR3 bases are TGTGCCAGCAGTTACCCCCGGGGACAGTTCCGGGACTCGCCTGTCTTC. J is TRBJ2-1 and V is TRBV6-5; possibly TRBD1 for D (7 bases). The CDR3 contains 16 residues. Germline assignment: CDR1 MNHEY and CDR2 SVGAGI.

J is TRBJ1-2 and V is TRBV12-3 or TRBV12-4, with no clear D. The CDR3 runs 12 residues. V lost 5 bases to trimming and J lost 3 bases, with 7 bases between them. CDR3 in amino acids: CASSPQDYGYTF. CDR3 coding DNA: TGTGCCAGCAGTCCCCAAGACTATGGCTACACCTTC.

Comment on this clone: At one boundary the junction diverges from the germline segment, which might be a read error. This rearrangement joins TRBV7-7 to TRBJ2-3; TRBD2 agrees at 8 bases. Germline V gives CDR1 SSHAT, CDR2 FNYEAQ (reference sequence). The CDR3 runs to 13 residues. The CDR3 DNA reads TGTGCTAGCAGTAGCGGGGAACTGGATACGCAGTATTTT. Protein product: CASSSGELDTQYF.

The CDR3, as DNA: TGTGCCAGCAGCGCCCGGGACAGGGGAATCGGGGAGCTGTTTTTT. Encoded protein: CASSARDRGIGELFF. The gene calls are TRBV9 and TRBJ2-2; 10 nucleotides match TRBD1. After removal of 3 bases from V and 7 bases from J, the junction contained 6 bases not matched to a gene. Looked up from germline, CDR1 is SGDLS and CDR2 is YYNGEE. There are 15 residues in the CDR3. Supplemented by reference TRBV9 and TRBJ2-2, the full variable domain reads DSGVTQTPKHLITATGQRVTLRCSPRSGDLSVYWYQQSLDQGLQFLIQYYNGEERAKGNILERFSAQQFPDLHSELNLSSLELGDSALYFCASSARDRGIGELFFGEGSRLTVL.

This clone was picked up a small number of times. The rearrangement uses TRBV6-2 or TRBV6-3 and TRBJ2-5; D is unresolved. The CDR3 is made up of 12 amino acids. CDR1 and CDR2 from the germline V gene are MNHEY and SVGEGT. The V and J ends lost 6 bases and 5 bases respectively, with 10 bases between them. In nucleotides, the CDR3 is TGTGCCAGCAGCCCGCTCGGGGAGACCCAGTACTTC. Translated: CASSPLGETQYF.

This clone was counted only a few times. This chain links TRBV6-2 or TRBV6-3 with TRBJ1-2; D uncertain. Deletions cut 5 bases from V and 1 base from J, with 14 bases between. The germline CDR1 and CDR2 sequences are MNHEY and SVGEGT. The CDR3 is 15 amino acids. The CDR3 here is CASSPIFLGNYGYTF. The CDR3 nucleotides read TGTGCCAGCAGTCCAATCTTCCTGGGTAACTATGGCTACACCTTC.

This clone is a singleton in its sample. The V and J genes are TRBV20-1 and TRBJ2-6, with TRBD2 as a possible D gene (6 bases). V gave up 3 bases and J gave up 4 bases, with 16 bases separating them. Germline V gives CDR1 DFQATT, CDR2 SNEGSKA (reference sequence). This CDR3 comprises 16 residues. The CDR3 bases are TGCAGTGCTAGTAAAGACGGGGAGGCAGGGGCCAACGTCCTGACTTTC. It translates to CSASKDGEAGANVLTF.

A few counts support this clone. V and J are TRBV6-1 and TRBJ2-6; unclear D gene. Trimming removed 6 bases from V and 4 bases from J, with 13 bases in between. This CDR3 region has 15 residues. Germline V gives CDR1 MNHNS, CDR2 SASEGT. CDR3 residues: CASSLDHGGANVLTF. The CDR3 bases are TGTGCCAGCAGCCTCGACCATGGGGGGGCCAACGTCCTGACTTTC.

V is TRBV11-2 and J is TRBJ2-2, with D unresolved. The V gene lost 4 bases and the J gene lost 6 bases, with 15 bases spanning the gap. The CDR3 spans 15 residues. CDR1 and CDR2 from the germline V gene are SGHAT and FQNNGV. CDR3 in DNA: TGTGCCAGCAGCTCTCAAATTACAACAGCCGGGGAGCTGTTTTTT. Residues: CASSSQITTAGELFF.

This rearrangement joins TRBV18 to TRBJ2-3, with D unresolved. Germline lookup yields CDR1 KGHSH and CDR2 LQKENI. V was clipped by 1 base and J by 0 bases, with 8 bases between them. CDR3 length equals 15 residues. The CDR3 nucleotides are TGTGCCAGCTCACCACTCCTTGGCAGCACAGATACGCAGTATTTT. It yields the protein CASSPLLGSTDTQYF.

The V and J genes are TRBV4-3 and TRBJ2-3, with TRBD2 identical over 10 bases. Per germline, CDR1 LGHNA and CDR2 YSLEER. This CDR3 is 16 amino acids long. The trim removed 1 base at V and 4 bases at J, leaving 5 bases unmatched. The CDR3 DNA is TGCGCCAGCAGCCAAGCTAGCGGGAGCCCCGCAGATACGCAGTATTTT. This sequence encodes CASSQASGSPADTQYF.

This clone has just a few counts. The junction departs from germline at one end; a sequencing error may be responsible. CDR3 loop: CASSPLAGGTDNEQFF. Here the CDR3 DNA reads TGTGCCAGCAGCCCTCTAGCGGGAGGCACCGACAATGAGCAGTTTTTC. The rearrangement links TRBV11-2 to TRBJ2-1; 11 nucleotides match TRBD2. CDR1 is SGHAT, CDR2 FQNNGV, per germline. CDR3 length: 16 residues.

The chain recombines TRBV20-1 with TRBJ1-1, with a weak D call TRBD1 (6 bases). Trimming took 1 base from V and 2 from J, leaving 11 bases between them. In germline, CDR1 is DFQATT, CDR2 SNEGSKA (reference sequence). The CDR3 totals 14 residues. CDR3 DNA: TGCAGTGCTAGAGCGGGGGGGGCTAACACTGAAGCTTTCTTT. Translation gives CSARAGGANTEAFF.

The V and J genes are TRBV4-1 and TRBJ2-7; 9 nucleotides match TRBD1. From germline, CDR1 is MGHRA and CDR2 YSYEKL. The length of the CDR3 is 14 residues. V was clipped by 4 bases and J by 3 bases; unmatched bases: 4. This chain's CDR3 is CASSPTGGNYEQYF. The CDR3 region has the DNA TGCGCCAGCAGCCCAACAGGGGGCAACTACGAGCAGTACTTC.